The 25 T cell receptor beta chains reported below all come from one sample, sequenced in a study of blood T cell repertoires in COVID-19 (dated by TCRdb to the early 2020s). The library relied on the immunoSEQ multiplex PCR assay. The source is immuneACCESS, and TCRdb retained only in-frame sequences with V and J called. Part of the clones is not carried over; for the studies checked, unresolved V genes explain less than half of this, and the remainder is unexplained. This sample comprises 100,000 or so clones, 75% to 90% of them detected only once. Roughly 6.5% of the sample goes to the ten largest clones. The material sequenced was peripheral blood. The receptors were gathered from a man aged 55 to 69 with acute or convalescent COVID-19.

The chain links TRBV27 to TRBJ2-5; D perhaps matches TRBD2 (6 bases). Germline loops: CDR1 MNHEY, CDR2 SMNVEV (reference sequence). V was clipped by 6 bases and J by 1 base, with 15 bases between them. The CDR3 extends over 15 amino acids. Here the CDR3 DNA reads TGTGCCAGCAGCCCATGGACGGGAGTCCAAGAGACCCAGTACTTC. It specifies CASSPWTGVQETQYF.

The rearrangement links TRBV27 to TRBJ2-1; 7 bases line up with TRBD2. The V gene's germline CDR1 is MNHEY and CDR2 SMNVEV (reference sequence). With V trimmed by 1 base and J by 8 bases, 8 bases remained unmatched. CDR3 length equals 15 residues. The CDR3 bases are TGTGCCAGCAGTTTATACGCGGGAGTAGCGGATGAGCAGTTCTTC. Its protein is CASSLYAGVADEQFF.

This rearrangement joins TRBV27 to TRBJ2-2, with no clear D. Germline CDR1 reads MNHEY; CDR2 reads SMNVEV (reference sequence). This CDR3 contains 12 residues. V lost 5 bases and J lost 4, with 5 bases in between. CDR3 loop: CASSPLTGELFF. The CDR3 DNA reads TGTGCCAGCAGTCCCCTCACCGGGGAGCTGTTTTTT.

The V gene is TRBV5-1, the J gene TRBJ2-7; 8 nucleotides align to TRBD1. CDR1 is SGHRS and CDR2 is YFSETQ in the germline V gene. CDR3 length equals 17 residues. V shed 4 bases, J shed 0 bases, and the junction held 12 bases outside the gene matches. Here the CDR3 DNA reads TGCGCCAGCAGCCGAGTAAATCCGGGACAGGCCTCCTACGAGCAGTACTTC. Translated: CASSRVNPGQASYEQYF.

This sequence joins TRBV30 and TRBJ1-6, with TRBD1 matching over 7 bases. The CDR3 extends over 14 amino acids. The V gene end was trimmed by 2 bases and the J gene end by 7 bases; junction bases not matched to a gene: 5. Germline assignment: CDR1 GTSNPN and CDR2 SVGIG (reference sequence). The CDR3 nucleotides are TGTGCCTGGAGTCCAGGACAGGTGAATTCACCCCTCCACTTT. Its translation: CAWSPGQVNSPLHF.

This rearrangement joins TRBV7-9 to TRBJ2-7; 8 positions match TRBD1. Germline-derived CDR1 and CDR2 are SEHNR and FQNEAQ (reference sequence). This CDR3 has 14 residues. V lost 5 bases to trimming and J lost 4 bases; unmatched junction nucleotides: 7. CDR3 in amino acids: CASSPPRGLYEQYF. DNA of the CDR3: TGTGCCAGCAGCCCACCCAGGGGGCTGTACGAGCAGTACTTC.

The genes are TRBV9 and TRBJ2-5, with a possible D match to TRBD1 (5 bases). Germline V gives CDR1 SGDLS, CDR2 YYNGEE. CDR3 size: 16 residues. Trimming left V 0 bases short and J 5 bases short, with 17 bases between. The CDR3: CASSVGIGQGRETQYF. The CDR3 nucleotides read TGTGCCAGCAGCGTAGGTATTGGGCAGGGCCGTGAGACCCAGTACTTC.

The genes are TRBV30 and TRBJ2-4; 7 nucleotides line up with TRBD2. The CDR3 has 15 residues. The V gene's germline CDR1 is GTSNPN and CDR2 SVGIG (reference sequence). The V gene end was trimmed by 0 bases and the J gene end by 7 bases; junction bases not matched to a gene: 9. This CDR3 is CAWSVLGTILNIQYF. Written as DNA, the CDR3 is TGTGCCTGGAGTGTACTGGGGACTATCTTGAACATTCAGTACTTC.

CDR3 nucleotides: TGTGCCAGCAAACAGGGATGGGGAACCAAAAACATTCAGTACTTC. Translation: CASKQGWGTKNIQYF. J is TRBJ2-4 and V is TRBV6-5, with a weak D call TRBD1 (6 bases). V was shortened by 7 bases and J by 2 bases, with 15 bases between the two germline ends. Germline CDR1 reads MNHEY; CDR2 reads SVGAGI. This CDR3 has 15 amino acids.

The V call is TRBV30, the J call TRBJ1-1; tentative D call: TRBD1 (6 bases). V gave up 3 bases and J gave up 1 base, with 15 bases separating them. Germline values: CDR1 GTSNPN, CDR2 SVGIG (reference sequence). CDR3 length: 15 amino acids. CDR3 residues: CAWRDRAFWNTEAFF. As DNA, the CDR3 is TGTGCCTGGAGGGACAGAGCTTTCTGGAACACTGAAGCTTTCTTT.

V gene TRBV6-5 combines with J gene TRBJ1-1; the D gene is possibly TRBD1 (5 bases). Germline lookup yields CDR1 MNHEY and CDR2 SVGAGI. The CDR3 extends over 13 amino acids. The V end lost 5 bases, the J end lost 4 bases, and 11 bases lay between the germline ends. The CDR3 DNA is TGTGCCAGCAGTCCTACTACAGGCACTGAAGCTTTCTTT. Translation: CASSPTTGTEAFF.

The chain uses TRBV7-2 and TRBJ1-4; D is perhaps TRBD1 (6 bases). This CDR3 region has 15 residues. Germline V gene sequence: CDR1 SGHTA, CDR2 FQGNSA. Deletions cut 3 bases from V and 2 bases from J, with 10 bases between. The CDR3 is CASSFDRSTNEKLFF. In nucleotides, the CDR3 is TGTGCCAGCAGCTTCGACAGGAGTACTAATGAAAAACTGTTTTTT.

The chain links TRBV9 to TRBJ1-6; 8 bases are a match to TRBD1. Germline V gene data show CDR1 as SGDLS and CDR2 as YYNGEE. This CDR3 is built from 14 residues. Trimming removed 4 bases from V and 8 bases from J; junction bases left unmatched: 5. CDR3 DNA sequence: TGTGCCAGCAGCCTGGGGACAGGATATTCACCCCTCCACTTT. Amino acid sequence: CASSLGTGYSPLHF. Full variable domain (outside the CDR3, taken from reference TRBV9 and TRBJ1-6): DSGVTQTPKHLITATGQRVTLRCSPRSGDLSVYWYQQSLDQGLQFLIQYYNGEERAKGNILERFSAQQFPDLHSELNLSSLELGDSALYFCASSLGTGYSPLHFGNGTRLTVT.

The chain has TRBV11-2 and TRBJ1-1, with a weak D call TRBD1 (6 bases). The CDR3 consists of 14 residues. Trimming cost V 4 bases and J 5 bases, with 14 bases left between them. Germline V gene sequence: CDR1 SGHAT, CDR2 FQNNGV. CDR3 residues: CASSSVGAKTEAFF. The CDR3 DNA reads as TGTGCCAGCAGCTCAGTGGGGGCAAAGACTGAAGCTTTCTTT.

This chain uses TRBV2 with TRBJ1-2; 8 nucleotides match TRBD1. CDR1 and CDR2 (germline): SNHLY, FYNNEI. Losses at the gene ends were 6 bases for V and 2 bases for J; bases not matched to a gene: 11. The CDR3 consists of 16 residues. The CDR3 coding sequence is TGTGCCAGCAGCGAAACCCTGACAGGGGTGAACTATGGCTACACCTTC. Its translation: CASSETLTGVNYGYTF. Drawing the rest from reference TRBV2 and TRBJ1-2, the complete variable domain is EPEVTQTPSHQVTQMGQEVILRCVPISNHLYFYWYRQILGQKVEFLVSFYNNEISEKSEIFDDQFSVERPDGSNFTLKIRSTKLEDSAMYFCASSETLTGVNYGYTFGSGTRLTVV.

The chain combines TRBV7-3 with TRBJ2-2; 9 nucleotides match TRBD2. Germline V gives CDR1 SGHTA, CDR2 FQGTGA. The CDR3 is 16 amino acids. The junction had 5 bases not matched to a gene; V was cut back by 2 bases and J by 4 bases. CDR3 sequence (DNA): TGTGCCAGCAGCTTAGCGAGCGGGAGGTTCACCGGGGAGCTGTTTTTT. Translated: CASSLASGRFTGELFF.

The V call is TRBV6-5, the J call TRBJ1-1; no clear D gene. Germline CDR1 is MNHEY and CDR2 is SVGAGI. Trimming took off 6 bases at V and 1 base at J, with 12 bases between the two ends. This CDR3 is built from 14 residues. This CDR3 reads CASRTGTANTEAFF. The CDR3 coding sequence is TGTGCCAGCAGGACGGGAACCGCGAACACTGAAGCTTTCTTT.

This clone was seen a handful of times. The gene calls are TRBV3-1 (or the pseudogene TRBV3-2) and TRBJ2-5; 9 nucleotides line up with TRBD2. Trimming took 4 bases from V and 3 from J; bases not matched to a gene: 0. Germline CDR1 reads LGHDT; CDR2 reads YNNKEL (reference sequence). The CDR3 has 13 residues. The CDR3 nucleotides read TGTGCCAGCAGCCCTAGCGGGGAAGAGACCCAGTACTTC. Protein: CASSPSGEETQYF.

The chain joins TRBV4-3 to TRBJ1-2, with 11 bases lining up with TRBD1. The junction had 5 bases not matched to a gene; V was cut back by 4 bases and J by 4 bases. CDR3 size: 15 residues. Germline V gene lookup returns CDR1 LGHNA and CDR2 YSLEER. CDR3 amino acids: CASSRSDRGLYGYTF. CDR3 DNA: TGCGCCAGCAGCCGATCGGACAGGGGGCTCTATGGCTACACCTTC.

The J gene is TRBJ2-5, the V gene TRBV18, with D unclear. V gave up 2 bases and J gave up 0 bases, with 10 bases separating them. This CDR3 is built from 15 residues. CDR1 and CDR2 (germline): KGHSH, LQKENI. This chain's CDR3 is CASSPVVGYQETQYF. The DNA of the CDR3 is TGTGCCAGCTCACCAGTTGTCGGGTACCAAGAGACCCAGTACTTC.

V usage is TRBV7-2 and J usage is TRBJ1-6; D might be TRBD1 (5 bases). V was cut by 6 bases and J by 9 bases, with 24 bases left in between. This CDR3 has 17 residues. Germline V lookup: CDR1 SGHTA, CDR2 FQGNSA. Written as DNA, the CDR3 is TGTGCCAGCAGATCATTACCCAATGGGGCGGGAAGTTCACCCCTCCACTTT. The encoded protein is CASRSLPNGAGSSPLHF. The variable domain in full, with the rest retrieved from reference TRBV7-2 and TRBJ1-6, is GAGVSQSPSNKVTEKGKDVELRCDPISGHTALYWYRQSLGQGLEFLIYFQGNSAPDKSGLPSDRFSAERTGGSVSTLTIQRTQQEDSAVYLCASRSLPNGAGSSPLHFGNGTRLTVT.

The chain recombines TRBV28 with TRBJ2-1; weak D call: TRBD2 (6 bases). The V and J ends lost 0 bases and 2 bases respectively, with 11 bases between them. The CDR3 sequence is 16 residues long. Germline values: CDR1 MDHEN, CDR2 SYDVKM. The CDR3 region is CASSLWGGGTYNEQFF. In DNA, the CDR3 is TGTGCCAGCAGTTTATGGGGGGGTGGGACCTACAATGAGCAGTTCTTC.

The chain uses TRBV5-1 and TRBJ1-1; 8 bases are a match to TRBD1. This CDR3 has 15 amino acids. Germline trimming cut 1 base from V and 1 base from J; bases unmatched to any gene: 3. The germline CDR1 and CDR2 sequences are SGHRS and YFSETQ. This CDR3 reads CASSLSGQANTEAFF. As DNA, the CDR3 is TGCGCCAGCAGCTTGTCGGGACAGGCGAACACTGAAGCTTTCTTT.

The J gene is TRBJ1-6, the V gene TRBV19, with 7 bases lining up with TRBD1. V was pared by 4 bases and J by 7 bases, with 10 bases of the junction left unmatched. Germline CDR1 LNHDA, CDR2 SQIVND (reference sequence). The CDR3 runs 16 residues. The CDR3 coding sequence is TGTGCCAGTAGTAGTCCTCCGGGACAGTCAAATTCACCCCTCCACTTT. This sequence encodes CASSSPPGQSNSPLHF.

This clone showed up just once. This chain connects TRBV5-4 to TRBJ2-7; TRBD2 matches at 13 bases. Trimming at V came to 4 bases and at J to 4 bases, leaving 11 bases not matched to a gene. The CDR3 is made up of 17 amino acids. Germline lookup yields CDR1 SGHNT and CDR2 YYREEE (reference sequence). CDR3 nucleotide sequence: TGTGCCAGCAGCGCGGGTGGACTAGCGGGAGTCGGGTACGAGCAGTACTTC. Protein product: CASSAGGLAGVGYEQYF.